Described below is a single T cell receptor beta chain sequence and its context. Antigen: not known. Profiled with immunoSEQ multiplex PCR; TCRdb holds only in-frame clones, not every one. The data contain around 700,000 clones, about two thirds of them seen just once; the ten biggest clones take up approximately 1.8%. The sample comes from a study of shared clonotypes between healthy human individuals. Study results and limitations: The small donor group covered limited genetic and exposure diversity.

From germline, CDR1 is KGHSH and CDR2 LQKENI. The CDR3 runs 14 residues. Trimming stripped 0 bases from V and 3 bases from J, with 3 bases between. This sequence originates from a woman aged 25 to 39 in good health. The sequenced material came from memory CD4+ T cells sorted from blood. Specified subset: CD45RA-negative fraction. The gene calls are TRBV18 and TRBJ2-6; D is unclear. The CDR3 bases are TGTGCCAGCTCACCACCAAGTGGGGCCAACGTCCTGACTTTC. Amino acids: CASSPPSGANVLTF.